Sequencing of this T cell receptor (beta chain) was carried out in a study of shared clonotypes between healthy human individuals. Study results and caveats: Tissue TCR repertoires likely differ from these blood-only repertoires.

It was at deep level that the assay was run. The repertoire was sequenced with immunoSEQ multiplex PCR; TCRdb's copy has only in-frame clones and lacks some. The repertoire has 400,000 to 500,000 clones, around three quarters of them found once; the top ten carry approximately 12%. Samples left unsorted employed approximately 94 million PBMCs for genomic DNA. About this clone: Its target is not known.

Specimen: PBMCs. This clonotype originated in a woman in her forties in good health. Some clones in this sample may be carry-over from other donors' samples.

The DNA of the CDR3 is TGTGCCAGCAGTTTTAGTAGCGGGACCTCGAAAGAGACCCAGTACTTC. This encodes CASSFSSGTSKETQYF. V and J are TRBV28 and TRBJ2-5; the match to TRBD2 covers 8 bases. Germline CDR1 is MDHEN and CDR2 is SYDVKM. This CDR3 spans 16 amino acids. The ends lost 3 bases at V and 3 bases at J; junction bases unmatched: 9.